Listed below are T cell receptor beta chains from one sample, sequenced in a study of T cell responses to AZD1222 COVID-19 vaccine. The assay was immunoSEQ multiplex PCR, and TCRdb's table has in-frame clones only and misses some. The table has approximately 50,000 clones, approximately 85% seen once. Sequencing was performed on peripheral blood, taken on day 0 of MenACWY control vaccination. These receptor sequences come from an adult in good health. Both conserved end residues are part of each CDR3. The D gene is left open where the match is weak. Size is omitted from some rows. Given values are once, few, many or a class for expanded clones.

v_gene	j_gene	d_gene	abundance	CDR3nt	CDR3aa
TRBV30	TRBJ1-3	NA	few	TGTGCCTGGAGTGTAGGCGGAGTTCGGCAGATGAACACCATATATTTT	CAWSVGGVRQMNTIYF
TRBV9	TRBJ1-2	NA	NA	TGTGCCAGCAGCGTACGCAGCCGGCAGGGAAGTTTGACCAACTATGGCTACACCTTC	CASSVRSRQGSLTNYGYTF
TRBV7-9	TRBJ1-1	TRBD1	NA	TGTGCCAGCAGCTTAGTGGGACAGGGGGCGCCGGCTAACAAGCCTGAAGCTTTCTTT	CASSLVGQGAPANKPEAFF
TRBV18	TRBJ1-1	NA	NA	TGTGCCAGCTCACCAGGGGGGGGACTTTATGAAGCTTTCTTT	CASSPGGGLYEAFF
TRBV27	TRBJ1-5	TRBD1	NA	TGTGCCAGCAGTTGGGACAGAGATCAGCCCCAGCATTTT	CASSWDRDQPQHF
TRBV27	TRBJ1-4	NA	NA	TGTGCCAGCAGTTTAAGACAGCGGAATGAAAAACTGTTTTTT	CASSLRQRNEKLFF
TRBV12-3/TRBV12-4	TRBJ1-5	NA	few	TGTGCCAGCAGTTCCTATAATCAGCCCCAGCATTTT	CASSSYNQPQHF
TRBV20-1	TRBJ1-1	NA	NA	TGCAGTGCTGACCCTGAAGCTTTCTTT	CSADPEAFF
TRBV2	TRBJ2-3	TRBD1	NA	TGTGCCAGCAGGGACAGGGGGCTGTCAGATACGCAGTATTTT	CASRDRGLSDTQYF
TRBV2	TRBJ2-5	TRBD1	NA	TGTGCCAGCGGGGCGCAGGGGGTGGTGACCCAGTACTTC	CASGAQGVVTQYF
TRBV18	TRBJ1-2	NA	NA	TGTGCCAGCTCACACTCGGGACTTCCACTCTATGGCTACACCTTC	CASSHSGLPLYGYTF
TRBV7-8	TRBJ1-6	NA	NA	TGTGCCAGCAGCCCTCGGGGAGGGAGCTCCTATAATTCACCCCTCCACTTT	CASSPRGGSSYNSPLHF
TRBV19	TRBJ2-2	NA	NA	TGTGCCACCCGACTAGTTGCCACCGGGGAGCTGTTTTTT	CATRLVATGELFF
TRBV19	TRBJ1-1	NA	many	TGTGCCAGTAGTAACAGTTTGAACACTGAAGCTTTCTTT	CASSNSLNTEAFF
TRBV5-5	TRBJ2-7	TRBD2	NA	TGTGCCAGCAGCTTCTACCGGGGGACTAGCTCCTACGAGCAGTACTTC	CASSFYRGTSSYEQYF
TRBV28	TRBJ2-7	NA	NA	TGTGCCAGCAGTTTAAAGCCAGGCCTACCGTACGAGCAGTACTTC	CASSLKPGLPYEQYF
TRBV28	TRBJ1-1	NA	NA	TGTGCCAGCAGTACAAATATCCGGACTGAAGCTTTCTTT	CASSTNIRTEAFF
TRBV7-9	TRBJ2-7	NA	NA	TGTGCCAGCAGCGGCCCGGGACTCCTGCAAAACTTGTACTTC	CASSGPGLLQNLYF
TRBV2	TRBJ1-1	TRBD1	NA	TGTGCCAGCAGGCGGGACAGGAATATTCTTGAAGCTTTCTTT	CASRRDRNILEAFF
TRBV12-3/TRBV12-4	TRBJ2-7	TRBD2	NA	TGTGCCAGTGGGACTAGCGGGGCCTACGAGCAGTACTTC	CASGTSGAYEQYF
TRBV5-5	TRBJ1-2	NA	NA	TGTGCCAGCAGCTTGGTATCGCGCCAAGGGGATGGCTACACCTTC	CASSLVSRQGDGYTF
TRBV6-2/TRBV6-3	TRBJ1-5	NA	NA	TGTGCCAGCAGCCTCGGGGGGGCTCAGCCCCAGCATTTT	CASSLGGAQPQHF
TRBV27	TRBJ2-5	TRBD2	NA	TGTGCCAGCAGTTTAAAGGCGGGAGTCTGGGAGACCCAGTACTTC	CASSLKAGVWETQYF
TRBV19	TRBJ1-5	NA	NA	TGTGCCAGTAGTATAGATGGAGGGGTTGGTCAGCCCCAGCATTTT	CASSIDGGVGQPQHF
TRBV28	TRBJ1-1	NA	NA	TGTGCCAGCAGTTTCATGACCAGTATAGACGCTTTCTTT	CASSFMTSIDAFF
TRBV18	TRBJ1-3	NA	once	TGTGCCAGCTCTCCCGGGACAACCGGCTCTGGAAACACCATATATTTT	CASSPGTTGSGNTIYF
TRBV3-1/TRBV3-2	TRBJ2-7	TRBD1	NA	TGTGCCAGCAGCCCTGGGACAGTCTACGAGCAGTACTTC	CASSPGTVYEQYF
TRBV5-6	TRBJ1-1	NA	NA	TGTGCCAGCAGCCCTAATAGACAGGTAACGACTGAAGCTTTCTTT	CASSPNRQVTTEAFF
TRBV15	TRBJ2-3	NA	NA	TGTGCCACCAGCAGAGGCCGGGACTCTGTCACAGATACGCAGTATTTT	CATSRGRDSVTDTQYF
TRBV11-2	TRBJ1-2	NA	NA	TGTGCCAGCAGCCTAACTGGTCCCCAGTATGGCTACACCTTC	CASSLTGPQYGYTF
TRBV28	TRBJ2-7	NA	NA	TGTGCCAGCAGTTCCCAACAGGGGAGGAAGTACGAGCAGTACTTC	CASSSQQGRKYEQYF
TRBV3-1/TRBV3-2	TRBJ2-5	NA	NA	TGTGCCAGCAGCCTACGGGCCACCCAAGAGACCCAGTACTTC	CASSLRATQETQYF
TRBV7-8	TRBJ1-2	TRBD1	NA	TGTGCCAGCAGCCATCGGACAGGCTATGGCTACACCTTC	CASSHRTGYGYTF
TRBV4-3	TRBJ1-2	NA	NA	TGCGCCAGCAGCCAAGCATCTTCGGGGGTCGGCTATGGCTACACCTTC	CASSQASSGVGYGYTF
TRBV28	TRBJ1-1	NA	NA	TGTGCCAGCAGAACAGGGCGAGGTACTGAAGCTTTCTTT	CASRTGRGTEAFF
TRBV5-5	TRBJ2-7	NA	NA	TGTGCCAGCAGCTTGGAAGGCAGTGCCTACGAGCAGTACTTC	CASSLEGSAYEQYF
TRBV5-6	TRBJ1-2	TRBD1	NA	TGTGCCAGCAGCCAGGACAGGGCCTATGGCTACACCTTC	CASSQDRAYGYTF
TRBV2	TRBJ1-5	TRBD1	NA	TGTGCCAGCAGGACAGGGACAGGGGGAGGGCAGCCCCAGCATTTT	CASRTGTGGGQPQHF
TRBV7-3	TRBJ2-7	NA	NA	TGTGCCAGCAGCCCGAGGGGCTACGAGCAGTACTTC	CASSPRGYEQYF
TRBV7-2	TRBJ2-5	NA	NA	TGTGCCAGCAGCTTAGAGGGCAGGGAAGAGACCCAGTACTTC	CASSLEGREETQYF
TRBV4-1	TRBJ1-3	NA	NA	TGCGCCAGCAGCCAAGGCCCGAATGGAAACACCATATATTTT	CASSQGPNGNTIYF
TRBV5-6	TRBJ2-2	TRBD2	few	TGTGCCAGCAGCTTGGTGGGACTAGCGGGATCGAACACCGGGGAGCTGTTTTTT	CASSLVGLAGSNTGELFF
TRBV6-1	TRBJ1-1	NA	NA	TGTGCCAGCAGTGAAGTTGGCAGGGTGGGAACTGAAGCTTTCTTT	CASSEVGRVGTEAFF
TRBV9	TRBJ2-7	NA	NA	TGTGCCAGCAGCGGCCAGGACCCAAACCCCTACGAGCAGTACTTC	CASSGQDPNPYEQYF
TRBV4-3	TRBJ2-3	TRBD2	NA	TGCGCCAGCAGCCAAGGATCTAGCGGGTGGAGCACAGATACGCAGTATTTT	CASSQGSSGWSTDTQYF
TRBV19	TRBJ1-2	TRBD1	NA	TGTGCCAGTATAGGGGACAGGGAGTATGGCTACACCTTC	CASIGDREYGYTF
TRBV28	TRBJ1-2	NA	NA	TGTGCCAGCAGATACAGGGATACCTATGGCTACACCTTC	CASRYRDTYGYTF
TRBV9	TRBJ1-1	NA	NA	TGTGCCAGCAGCGAGGGACAGAACACTGAAGCTTTCTTT	CASSEGQNTEAFF
TRBV9	TRBJ2-7	TRBD2	NA	TGTGCCAGCAGCCCCACCGGGACTAGCTTCTACGAGCAGTACTTC	CASSPTGTSFYEQYF
TRBV6-2/TRBV6-3	TRBJ2-3	NA	NA	TGTGCCAGCAGTTCAGTTGATTTTGCTTCTAGCACAGATACGCAGTATTTT	CASSSVDFASSTDTQYF
TRBV5-5	TRBJ1-3	NA	NA	TGTGCCAGCAGCATGGGGGATGGGGTCTCTGGAAACACCATATATTTT	CASSMGDGVSGNTIYF
TRBV5-1	TRBJ2-7	NA	few	TGCGCCAGCAGCTTCGGCCAGACAGGCACCGAGCAGTACTTC	CASSFGQTGTEQYF
TRBV7-9	TRBJ2-1	TRBD2	NA	TGTGCCAGCAGTTCTAATCGGACTAGCGGGGTCTACAATGAGCAGTTCTTC	CASSSNRTSGVYNEQFF
TRBV4-1	TRBJ1-5	TRBD1	NA	TGCGCCAGCAGCCTGGACAGGGGCCCGAATCAGCCCCAGCATTTT	CASSLDRGPNQPQHF
TRBV5-1	TRBJ2-5	NA	NA	TGCGCCAGCAGCTTGCCATTCCAGACAGAGACCCAGTACTTC	CASSLPFQTETQYF